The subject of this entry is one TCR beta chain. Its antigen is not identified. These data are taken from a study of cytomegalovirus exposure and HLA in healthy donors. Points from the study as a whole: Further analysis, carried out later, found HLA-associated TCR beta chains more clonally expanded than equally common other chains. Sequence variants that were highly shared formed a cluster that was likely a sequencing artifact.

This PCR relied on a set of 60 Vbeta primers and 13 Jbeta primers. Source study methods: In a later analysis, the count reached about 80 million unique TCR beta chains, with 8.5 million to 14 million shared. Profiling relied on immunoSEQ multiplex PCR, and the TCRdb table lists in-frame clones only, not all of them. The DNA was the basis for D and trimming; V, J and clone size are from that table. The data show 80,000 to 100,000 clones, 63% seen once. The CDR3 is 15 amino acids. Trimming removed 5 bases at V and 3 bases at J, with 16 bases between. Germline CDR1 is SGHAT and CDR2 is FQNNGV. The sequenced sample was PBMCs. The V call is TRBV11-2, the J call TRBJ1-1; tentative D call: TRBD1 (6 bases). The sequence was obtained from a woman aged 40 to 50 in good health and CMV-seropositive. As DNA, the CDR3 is TGTGCCAGCAGCCCCCGAACAGGGATGGACACTGAAGCTTTCTTT. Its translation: CASSPRTGMDTEAFF.